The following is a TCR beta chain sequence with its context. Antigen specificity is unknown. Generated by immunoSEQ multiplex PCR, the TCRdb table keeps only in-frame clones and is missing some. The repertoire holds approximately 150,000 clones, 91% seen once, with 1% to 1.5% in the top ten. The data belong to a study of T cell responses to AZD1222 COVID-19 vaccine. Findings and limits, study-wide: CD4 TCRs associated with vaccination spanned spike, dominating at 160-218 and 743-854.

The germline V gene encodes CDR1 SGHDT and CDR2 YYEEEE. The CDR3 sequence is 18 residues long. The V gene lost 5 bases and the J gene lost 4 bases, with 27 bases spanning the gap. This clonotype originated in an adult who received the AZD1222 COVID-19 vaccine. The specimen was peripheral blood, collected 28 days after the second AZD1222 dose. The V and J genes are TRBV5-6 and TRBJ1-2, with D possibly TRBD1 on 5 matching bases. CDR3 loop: CASSYAGSRRWRGYGYTF. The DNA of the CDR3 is TGTGCCAGCAGTTACGCGGGCTCCAGACGATGGAGGGGCTATGGCTACACCTTC.